The sequence of this T cell receptor beta chain was determined in a study of shared clonotypes between healthy human individuals. CD45RA+ naive and CD45RA-negative memory subsets were separated from CD4+ cells. Only in-frame clones appear in the TCRdb table, and some are missing; sequencing was by immunoSEQ multiplex PCR. The table has about 2.4 million clones, 80% to 95% seen once. What was sequenced was naive CD4+ T cells from PBMCs. Subset indicated: CD45RA+ positively selected. This clonotype originated in a young man in good health. Some clones in this sample may be carry-over from other donors' samples.

The CDR3 is CASKVQAQINEKLFF. The DNA for the CDR3 is TGTGCCAGCAAGGTACAGGCCCAAATTAATGAAAAACTGTTTTTT. The chain combines TRBV2 with TRBJ1-4; perhaps TRBD1 as D (5 bases). The CDR3 extends over 15 amino acids. V lost 7 bases to trimming and J lost 4 bases, with 16 bases between them. Germline lookup yields CDR1 SNHLY and CDR2 FYNNEI.